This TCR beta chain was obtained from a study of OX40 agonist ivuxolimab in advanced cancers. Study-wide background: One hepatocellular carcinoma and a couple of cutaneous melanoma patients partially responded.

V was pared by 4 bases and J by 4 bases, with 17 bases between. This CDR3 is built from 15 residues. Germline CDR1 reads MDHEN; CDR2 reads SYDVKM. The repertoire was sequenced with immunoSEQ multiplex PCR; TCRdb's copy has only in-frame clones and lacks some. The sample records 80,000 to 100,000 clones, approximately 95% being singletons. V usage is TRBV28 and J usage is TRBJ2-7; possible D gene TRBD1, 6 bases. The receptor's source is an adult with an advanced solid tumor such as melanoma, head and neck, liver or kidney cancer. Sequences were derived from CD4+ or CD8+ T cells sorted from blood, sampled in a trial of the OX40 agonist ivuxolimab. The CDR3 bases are TGTGCCAGCAGTTCAACAGGGAATAGGTTATACGAGCAGTACTTC. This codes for CASSSTGNRLYEQYF.